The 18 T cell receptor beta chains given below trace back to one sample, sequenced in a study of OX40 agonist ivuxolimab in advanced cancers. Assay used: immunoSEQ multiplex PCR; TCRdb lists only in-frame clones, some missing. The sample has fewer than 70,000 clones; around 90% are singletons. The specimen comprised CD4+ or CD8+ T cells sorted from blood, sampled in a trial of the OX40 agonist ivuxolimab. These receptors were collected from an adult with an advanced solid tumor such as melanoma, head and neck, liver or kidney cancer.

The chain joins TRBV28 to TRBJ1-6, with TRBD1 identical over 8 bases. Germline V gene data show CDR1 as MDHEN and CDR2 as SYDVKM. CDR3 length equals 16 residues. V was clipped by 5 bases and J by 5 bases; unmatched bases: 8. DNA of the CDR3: TGTGCCAGCAGTCTTACCGGGACAGGCAATAATTCACCCCTCCACTTT. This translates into CASSLTGTGNNSPLHF.

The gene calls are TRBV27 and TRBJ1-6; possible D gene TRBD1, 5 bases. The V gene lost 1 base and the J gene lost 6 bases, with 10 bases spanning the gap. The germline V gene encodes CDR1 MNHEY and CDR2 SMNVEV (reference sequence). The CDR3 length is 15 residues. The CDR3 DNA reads TGTGCCAGCAGTTTATTCCAGGGTCCTAATTCACCCCTCCACTTT. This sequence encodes CASSLFQGPNSPLHF.

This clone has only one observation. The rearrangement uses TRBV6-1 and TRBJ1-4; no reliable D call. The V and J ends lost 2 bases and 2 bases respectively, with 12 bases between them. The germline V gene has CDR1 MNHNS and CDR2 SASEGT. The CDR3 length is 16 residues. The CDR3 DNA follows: TGTGCCAGCAGTGAATTTTGGGGAGGGACTAATGAAAAACTGTTTTTT. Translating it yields CASSEFWGGTNEKLFF.

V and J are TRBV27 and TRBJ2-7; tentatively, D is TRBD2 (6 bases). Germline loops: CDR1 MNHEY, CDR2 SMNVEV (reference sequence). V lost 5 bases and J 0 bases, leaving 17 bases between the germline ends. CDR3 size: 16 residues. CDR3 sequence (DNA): TGTGCCAGCAGTCTAGTAGCGCGGGGAACCTCCTACGAGCAGTACTTC. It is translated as CASSLVARGTSYEQYF.

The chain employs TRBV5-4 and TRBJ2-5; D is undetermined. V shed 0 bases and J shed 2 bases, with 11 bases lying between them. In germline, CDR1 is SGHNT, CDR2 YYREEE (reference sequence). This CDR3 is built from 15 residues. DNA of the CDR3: TGTGCCAGCAGCTTGGCCTCATCTAGGCAAGAGACCCAGTACTTC. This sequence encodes CASSLASSRQETQYF.

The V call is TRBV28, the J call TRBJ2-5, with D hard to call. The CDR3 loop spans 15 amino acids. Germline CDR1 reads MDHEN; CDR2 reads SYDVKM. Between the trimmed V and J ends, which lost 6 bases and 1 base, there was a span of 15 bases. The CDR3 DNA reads TGTGCCAGCAGACTGTGGCTAGAGACCCAAGAGACCCAGTACTTC. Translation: CASRLWLETQETQYF.

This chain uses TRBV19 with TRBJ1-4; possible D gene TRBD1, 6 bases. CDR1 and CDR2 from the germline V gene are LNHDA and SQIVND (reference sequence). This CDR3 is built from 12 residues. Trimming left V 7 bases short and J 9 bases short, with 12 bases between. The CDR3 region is CASTDRWKKLFF. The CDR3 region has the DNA TGTGCCAGTACAGACAGGTGGAAAAAACTGTTTTTT.

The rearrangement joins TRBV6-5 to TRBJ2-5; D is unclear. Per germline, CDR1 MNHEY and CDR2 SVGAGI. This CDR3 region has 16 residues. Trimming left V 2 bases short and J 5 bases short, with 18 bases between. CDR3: CASSYRQSVPRETQYF. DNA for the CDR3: TGTGCCAGCAGTTACCGCCAGAGCGTCCCGAGGGAGACCCAGTACTTC.

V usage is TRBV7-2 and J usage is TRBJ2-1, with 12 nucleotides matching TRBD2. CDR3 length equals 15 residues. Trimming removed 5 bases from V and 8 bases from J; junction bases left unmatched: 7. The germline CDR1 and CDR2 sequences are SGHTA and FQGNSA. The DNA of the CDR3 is TGTGCCAGCAGCCCACGACTAGCGGGAGCGGATGAGCAGTTCTTC. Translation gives CASSPRLAGADEQFF.

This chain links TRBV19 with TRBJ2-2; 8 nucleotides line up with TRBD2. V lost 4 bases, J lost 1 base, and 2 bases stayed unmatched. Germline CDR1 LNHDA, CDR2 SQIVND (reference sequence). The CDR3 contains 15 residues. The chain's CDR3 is CASSSGRQNTGELFF. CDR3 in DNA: TGTGCCAGTAGTAGCGGGAGGCAGAACACCGGGGAGCTGTTTTTT.

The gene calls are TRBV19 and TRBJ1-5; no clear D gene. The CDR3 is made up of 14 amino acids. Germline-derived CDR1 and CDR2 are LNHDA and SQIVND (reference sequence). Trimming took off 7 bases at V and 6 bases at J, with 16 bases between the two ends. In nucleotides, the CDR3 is TGTGCCAGTACCTATGACGTGGCTGGTCAGCCCCAGCATTTT. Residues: CASTYDVAGQPQHF.

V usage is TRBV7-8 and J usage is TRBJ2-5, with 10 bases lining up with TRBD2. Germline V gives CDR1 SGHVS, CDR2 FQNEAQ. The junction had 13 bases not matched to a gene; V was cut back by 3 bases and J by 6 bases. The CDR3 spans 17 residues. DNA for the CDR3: TGTGCCAGCAGCTTCACGGGGGCTAGCGGGAGTATACAGACCCAGTACTTC. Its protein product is CASSFTGASGSIQTQYF.

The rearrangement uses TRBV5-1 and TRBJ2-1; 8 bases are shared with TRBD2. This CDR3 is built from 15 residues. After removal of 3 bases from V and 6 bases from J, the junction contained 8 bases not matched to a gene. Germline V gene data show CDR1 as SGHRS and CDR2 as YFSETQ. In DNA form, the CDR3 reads TGCGCCAGCAGCTCGGGAGGGCTAGCGGGCAATGAGCAGTTCTTC. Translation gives CASSSGGLAGNEQFF.

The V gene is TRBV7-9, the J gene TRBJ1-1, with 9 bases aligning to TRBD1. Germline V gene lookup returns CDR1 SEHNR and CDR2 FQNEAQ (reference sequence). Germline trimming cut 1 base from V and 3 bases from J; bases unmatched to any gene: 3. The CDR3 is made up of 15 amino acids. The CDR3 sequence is CASSLGQGVYTEAFF. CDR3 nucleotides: TGTGCCAGCAGCTTAGGACAGGGGGTCTACACTGAAGCTTTCTTT.

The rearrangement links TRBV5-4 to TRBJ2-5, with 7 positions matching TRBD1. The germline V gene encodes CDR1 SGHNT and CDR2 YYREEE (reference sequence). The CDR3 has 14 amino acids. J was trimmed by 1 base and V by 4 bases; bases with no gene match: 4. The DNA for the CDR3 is TGTGCCAGCAGCGAAGGGACAGCCCAAGAGACCCAGTACTTC. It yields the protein CASSEGTAQETQYF.

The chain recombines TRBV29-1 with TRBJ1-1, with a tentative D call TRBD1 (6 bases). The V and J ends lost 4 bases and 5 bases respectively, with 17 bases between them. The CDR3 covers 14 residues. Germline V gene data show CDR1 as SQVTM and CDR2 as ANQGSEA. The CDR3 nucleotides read TGCAGCGTTGTAGGTACTAGGGGGTTGACTGAAGCTTTCTTT. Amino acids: CSVVGTRGLTEAFF.

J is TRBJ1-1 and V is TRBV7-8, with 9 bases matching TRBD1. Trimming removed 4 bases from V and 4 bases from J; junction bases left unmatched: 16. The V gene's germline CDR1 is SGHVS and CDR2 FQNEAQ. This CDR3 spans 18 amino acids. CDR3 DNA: TGTGCCAGCAGCTCAGGACAGGGGTTTAACAGGGCCGGCACTGAAGCTTTCTTT. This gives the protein CASSSGQGFNRAGTEAFF.

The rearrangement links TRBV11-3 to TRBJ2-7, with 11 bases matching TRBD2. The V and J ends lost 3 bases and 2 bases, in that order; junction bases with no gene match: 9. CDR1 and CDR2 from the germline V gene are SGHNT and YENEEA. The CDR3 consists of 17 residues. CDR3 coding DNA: TGTGCCAGCAGCTTGCGGGCACTAGCGGGAGCCCCCTACGAGCAGTACTTC. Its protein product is CASSLRALAGAPYEQYF.